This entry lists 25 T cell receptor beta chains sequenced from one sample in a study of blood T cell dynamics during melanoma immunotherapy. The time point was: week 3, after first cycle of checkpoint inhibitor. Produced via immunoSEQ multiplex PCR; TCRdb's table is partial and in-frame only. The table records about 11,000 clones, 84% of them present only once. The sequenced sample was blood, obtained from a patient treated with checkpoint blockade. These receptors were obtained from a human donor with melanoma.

The DNA for the CDR3 is TGTGCCAGCAGTTATAGCGGGGGGGCAACAGATACGCAGTATTTT. It yields the protein CASSYSGGATDTQYF. The chain combines TRBV7-2 with TRBJ2-3; TRBD2 matches at 11 bases. Trimming took 6 bases from V and 3 from J; bases not matched to a gene: 5. The CDR3 is made up of 15 amino acids. Per germline, CDR1 SGHTA and CDR2 FQGNSA.

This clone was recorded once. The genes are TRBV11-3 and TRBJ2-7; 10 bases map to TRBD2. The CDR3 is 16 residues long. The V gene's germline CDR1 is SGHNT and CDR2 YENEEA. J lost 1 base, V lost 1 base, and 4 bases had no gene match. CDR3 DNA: TGTGCCAGCAGCTTAGGGCTAGCGGGGGAGTCCTACGAGCAGTACTTC. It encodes CASSLGLAGESYEQYF.

This CDR3 is CASSTGTGGQRNQPQHF. In DNA form, the CDR3 reads TGTGCCAGCAGCACCGGGACAGGAGGTCAACGCAATCAGCCCCAGCATTTT. This chain connects TRBV5-5 to TRBJ1-5; the match to TRBD1 covers 8 bases. The CDR3 is 17 residues long. Germline CDR1 SGHKS, CDR2 YYEKEE (reference sequence). Trimming removed 4 bases from V and 2 bases from J; junction bases left unmatched: 11.

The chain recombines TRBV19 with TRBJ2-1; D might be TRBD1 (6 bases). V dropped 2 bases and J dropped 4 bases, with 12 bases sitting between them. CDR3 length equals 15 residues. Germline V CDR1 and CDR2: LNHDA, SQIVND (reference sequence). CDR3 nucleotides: TGTGCCAGTAGTATAAGGTCCAGGGGTTACAATGAGCAGTTCTTC. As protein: CASSIRSRGYNEQFF.

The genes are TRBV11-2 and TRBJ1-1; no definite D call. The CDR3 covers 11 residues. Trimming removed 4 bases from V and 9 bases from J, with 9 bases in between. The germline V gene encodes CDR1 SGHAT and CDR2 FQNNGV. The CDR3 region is CASSSSLQAFF. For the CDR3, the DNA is TGTGCCAGCAGCTCCTCGCTTCAAGCTTTCTTT.

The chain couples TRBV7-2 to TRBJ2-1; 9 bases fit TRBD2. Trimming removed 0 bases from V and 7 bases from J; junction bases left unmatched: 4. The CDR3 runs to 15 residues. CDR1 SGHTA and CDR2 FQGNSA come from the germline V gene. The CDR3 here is CASSLAAGGRNEQFF. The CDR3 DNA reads TGTGCCAGCAGCTTAGCGGCGGGGGGGAGAAATGAGCAGTTCTTC.

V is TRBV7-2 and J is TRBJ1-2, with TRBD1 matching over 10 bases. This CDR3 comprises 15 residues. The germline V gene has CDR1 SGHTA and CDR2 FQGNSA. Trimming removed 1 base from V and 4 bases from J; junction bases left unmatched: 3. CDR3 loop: CASSLEGTGVYGYTF. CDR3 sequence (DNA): TGTGCCAGCAGCTTAGAGGGGACAGGGGTCTATGGCTACACCTTC.

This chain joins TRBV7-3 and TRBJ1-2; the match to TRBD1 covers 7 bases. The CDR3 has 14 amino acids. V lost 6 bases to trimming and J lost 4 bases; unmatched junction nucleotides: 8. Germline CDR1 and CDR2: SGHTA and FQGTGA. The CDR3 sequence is CASSPSGTAYGYTF. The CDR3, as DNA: TGTGCCAGCAGTCCCTCCGGGACAGCCTATGGCTACACCTTC.

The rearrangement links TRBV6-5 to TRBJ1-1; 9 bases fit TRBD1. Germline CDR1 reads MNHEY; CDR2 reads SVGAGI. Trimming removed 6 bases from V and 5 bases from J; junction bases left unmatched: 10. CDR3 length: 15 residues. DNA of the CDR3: TGTGCCAGCAGCCTACAGACAGGGGGAAGGACTGAAGCTTTCTTT. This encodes CASSLQTGGRTEAFF.

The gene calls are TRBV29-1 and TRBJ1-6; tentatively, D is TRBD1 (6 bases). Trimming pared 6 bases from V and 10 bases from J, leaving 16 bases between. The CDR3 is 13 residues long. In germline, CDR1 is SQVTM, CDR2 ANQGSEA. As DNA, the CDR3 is TGCAGCGTCAAGACAGGTGCGGGCTCACCCCTCCACTTT. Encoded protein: CSVKTGAGSPLHF.

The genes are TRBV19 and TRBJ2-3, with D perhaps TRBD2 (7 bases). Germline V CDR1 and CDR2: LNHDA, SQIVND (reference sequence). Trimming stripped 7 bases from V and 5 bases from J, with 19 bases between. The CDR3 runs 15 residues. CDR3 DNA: TGTGCCAGTACTAGAGGGGGGGGAAGCTTAGATACGCAGTATTTT. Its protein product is CASTRGGGSLDTQYF.

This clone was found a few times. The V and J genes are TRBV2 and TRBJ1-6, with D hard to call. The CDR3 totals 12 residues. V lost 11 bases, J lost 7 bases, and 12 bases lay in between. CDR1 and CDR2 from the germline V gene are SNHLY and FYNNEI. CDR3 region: CAGNDGNSPLHF. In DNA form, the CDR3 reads TGTGCCGGGAACGATGGGAATTCACCCCTCCACTTT.

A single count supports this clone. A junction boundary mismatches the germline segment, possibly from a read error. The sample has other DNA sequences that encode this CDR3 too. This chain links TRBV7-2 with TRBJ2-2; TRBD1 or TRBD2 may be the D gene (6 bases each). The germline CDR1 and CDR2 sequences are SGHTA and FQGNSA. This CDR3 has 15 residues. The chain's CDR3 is CASSFARGATGELFF. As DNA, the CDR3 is TGTGCTAGCAGCTTTGCTAGGGGGGCAACCGGGGAGCTGTTTTTT.

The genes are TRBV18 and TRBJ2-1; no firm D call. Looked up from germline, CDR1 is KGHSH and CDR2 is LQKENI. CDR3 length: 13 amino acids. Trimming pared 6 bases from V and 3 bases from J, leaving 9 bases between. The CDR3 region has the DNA TGTGCCAGCTCGCCTGGAGTCTACAATGAGCAGTTCTTC. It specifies CASSPGVYNEQFF.

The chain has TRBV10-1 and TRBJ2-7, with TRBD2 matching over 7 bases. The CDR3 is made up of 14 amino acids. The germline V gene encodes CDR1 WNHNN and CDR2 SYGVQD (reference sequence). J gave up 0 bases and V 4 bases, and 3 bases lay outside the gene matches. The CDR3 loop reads CASSGGGSSYEQYF. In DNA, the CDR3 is TGCGCCAGCAGTGGGGGGGGGAGCTCCTACGAGCAGTACTTC.

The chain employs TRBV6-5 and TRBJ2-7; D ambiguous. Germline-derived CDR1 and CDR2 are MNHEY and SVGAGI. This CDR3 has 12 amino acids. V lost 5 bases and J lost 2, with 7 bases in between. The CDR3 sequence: CASSPNTYEQYF. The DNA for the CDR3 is TGTGCCAGCAGTCCAAACACCTACGAGCAGTACTTC.

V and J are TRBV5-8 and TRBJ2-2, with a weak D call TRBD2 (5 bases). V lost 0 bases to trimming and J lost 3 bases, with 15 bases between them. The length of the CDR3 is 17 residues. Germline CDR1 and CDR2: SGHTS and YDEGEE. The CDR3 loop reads CASSLVLSGTDTGELFF. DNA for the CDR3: TGTGCCAGCAGCTTGGTATTATCGGGAACGGACACCGGGGAGCTGTTTTTT.

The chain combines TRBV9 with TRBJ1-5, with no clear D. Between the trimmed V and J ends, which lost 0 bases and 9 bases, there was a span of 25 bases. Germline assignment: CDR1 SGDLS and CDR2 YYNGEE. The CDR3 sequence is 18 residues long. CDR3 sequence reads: CASSVAPPRPGWERPQHF. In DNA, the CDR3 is TGTGCCAGCAGCGTAGCCCCCCCCCGTCCGGGGTGGGAGAGGCCCCAGCATTTT. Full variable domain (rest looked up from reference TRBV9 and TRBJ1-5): DSGVTQTPKHLITATGQRVTLRCSPRSGDLSVYWYQQSLDQGLQFLIQYYNGEERAKGNILERFSAQQFPDLHSELNLSSLELGDSALYFCASSVAPPRPGWERPQHFGDGTRLSIL.

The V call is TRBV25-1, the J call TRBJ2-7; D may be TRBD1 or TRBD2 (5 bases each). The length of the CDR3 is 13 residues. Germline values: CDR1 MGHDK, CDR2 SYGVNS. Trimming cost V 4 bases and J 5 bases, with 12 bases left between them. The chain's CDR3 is CASSAQGRDEQYF. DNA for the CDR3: TGTGCCAGCAGTGCTCAGGGACGCGACGAGCAGTACTTC.

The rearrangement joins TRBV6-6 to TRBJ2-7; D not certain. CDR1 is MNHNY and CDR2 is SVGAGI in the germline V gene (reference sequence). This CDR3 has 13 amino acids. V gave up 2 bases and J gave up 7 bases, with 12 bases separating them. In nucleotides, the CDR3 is TGTGCCAGCAGTTACAGGGCCGAACGTGAGCAGTACTTC. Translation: CASSYRAEREQYF.

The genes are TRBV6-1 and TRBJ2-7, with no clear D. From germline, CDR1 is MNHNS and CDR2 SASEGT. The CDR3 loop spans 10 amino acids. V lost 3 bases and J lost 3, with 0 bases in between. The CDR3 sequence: CASSDYEQYF. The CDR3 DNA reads TGTGCCAGCAGTGACTACGAGCAGTACTTC.

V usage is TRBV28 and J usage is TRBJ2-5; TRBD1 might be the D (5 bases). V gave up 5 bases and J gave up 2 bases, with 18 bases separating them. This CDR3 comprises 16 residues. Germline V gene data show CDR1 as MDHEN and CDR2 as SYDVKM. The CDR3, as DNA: TGTGCCAGCAGTCCCCCCGTGACAGCGACACAAGAGACCCAGTACTTC. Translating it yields CASSPPVTATQETQYF. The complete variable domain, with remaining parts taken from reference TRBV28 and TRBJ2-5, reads DVKVTQSSRYLVKRTGEKVFLECVQDMDHENMFWYRQDPGLGLRLIYFSYDVKMKEKGDIPEGYSVSREKKERFSLILESASTNQTSMYLCASSPPVTATQETQYFGPGTRLLVL.

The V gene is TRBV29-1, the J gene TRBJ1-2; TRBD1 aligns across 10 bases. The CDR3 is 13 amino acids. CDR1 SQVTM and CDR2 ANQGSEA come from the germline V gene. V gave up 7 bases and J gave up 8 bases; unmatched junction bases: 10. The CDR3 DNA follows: TGCAGCGAGTCTGGGACAGGGGCTGGCGGCTACACCTTC. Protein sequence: CSESGTGAGGYTF.

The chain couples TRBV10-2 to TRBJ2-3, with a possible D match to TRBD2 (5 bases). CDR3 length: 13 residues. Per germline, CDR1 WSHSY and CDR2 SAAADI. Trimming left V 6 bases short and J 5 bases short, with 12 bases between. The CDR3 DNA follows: TGCGCCAGCAGCCCCGGACTGAGAGATACGCAGTATTTT. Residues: CASSPGLRDTQYF.

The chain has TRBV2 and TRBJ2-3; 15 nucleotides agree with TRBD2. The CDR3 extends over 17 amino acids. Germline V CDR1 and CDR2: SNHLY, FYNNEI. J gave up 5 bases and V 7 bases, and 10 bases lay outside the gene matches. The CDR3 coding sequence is TGTGCCAGCACCGAAGGGACTAGCGGGGGGCTGGGAGATACGCAGTATTTT. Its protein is CASTEGTSGGLGDTQYF.